This T cell receptor beta chain was observed in a study of T cell responses to AZD1222 COVID-19 vaccine. Study background: The analysis combined second doses at about 4 or about 12 weeks.

Details on this clone: Its antigen is unknown.

Study-wide points: Repertoire sampling happened only post peak T cell response. Variant regions that are unmutated are reportedly the target of nearly half of spike-specific TCRs.

Measured with immunoSEQ multiplex PCR; TCRdb has only the in-frame clones, and not every one. This table holds around 100,000 clones, 80% to 90% found once. Germline V gives CDR1 SGDLS, CDR2 YYNGEE. The CDR3 has 15 amino acids. Deletions cut 0 bases from V and 1 base from J, with 10 bases between. The sequence was collected from an adult in good health. The rearrangement links TRBV9 to TRBJ1-1; no definite D call. The sample in question was peripheral blood, obtained on day 0 of AZD1222 vaccination. CDR3 nucleotides: TGTGCCAGCAGCGTAGGGGGTTCGCAGAACACTGAAGCTTTCTTT. It specifies CASSVGGSQNTEAFF.